The 3 T cell receptor beta chains below all came from one sample that was sequenced in a study of blood T cell repertoires in COVID-19. Measured with immunoSEQ multiplex PCR; TCRdb has only the in-frame clones, and not every one. The sample yields about 50,000 clones, approximately 85% seen once. The material sequenced was peripheral blood. These TCRs come from a man aged 55 to 70 with acute or convalescent COVID-19.

In this sample, this clone turned up once. The CDR3, as DNA: TGTGCCAGCAGCCAGAACACTGAAGCTTTCTTT. This translates into CASSQNTEAFF. The rearrangement joins TRBV11-2 to TRBJ1-1, with D uncertain. The germline gives CDR1 SGHAT, CDR2 FQNNGV. V dropped 5 bases and J dropped 1 base, with 2 bases sitting between them. The CDR3 covers 11 residues.

The chain carries TRBV27 and TRBJ2-7; a possible D gene is TRBD1 (5 bases). The CDR3 is 13 residues long. V dropped 6 bases and J dropped 7 bases, with 16 bases sitting between them. The germline CDR1 and CDR2 sequences are MNHEY and SMNVEV (reference sequence). The DNA for the CDR3 is TGTGCCAGCAGGCAGTTAGGGGCAGGGGAGCAGTACTTC. It codes for CASRQLGAGEQYF.

The chain uses TRBV7-8 and TRBJ2-1; 8 bases match TRBD2. Germline V gene sequence: CDR1 SGHVS, CDR2 FQNEAQ. V was pared by 6 bases and J by 0 bases, with 19 bases of the junction left unmatched. The CDR3 totals 20 residues. In DNA form, the CDR3 reads TGTGCCAGCAGAACGGTCGGGCTAGCGGGCCGCAGGGGCTCCTACAATGAGCAGTTCTTC. Translating gives CASRTVGLAGRRGSYNEQFF.